The 21 T cell receptor beta chains in this list originate from one sample, sequenced in a study of T cell clonality in common variable immunodeficiency. Antigens for these TCRs are unknown. Sequencing used immunoSEQ multiplex PCR; TCRdb keeps in-frame clones, though not all of them. This table lists about 15,000 clones. Study-level points and caveats: Fewer deletions and N-nucleotide insertions were reportedly seen in common variable immunodeficiency TCR beta sequences.

The sample was peripheral blood mononuclear cells. The origin of the receptors is a human donor with common variable immunodeficiency.

Of note for this clone: Read data end 3 residues before the CDR3 end; the end is taken from the germline J gene. The chain couples TRBV13 to TRBJ2-6; possible D gene TRBD1, 6 bases. Trimming stripped 6 bases from V and 2 bases from J, with 11 bases between. Germline CDR1 is PRHDT and CDR2 is FYEKMQ (reference sequence). The CDR3 contains 15 residues. CDR3 DNA (partial): TGTGCCAGCAGAGAAACAGGGACTGGGGCCAACGTC. It yields the protein CASRETGTGANV. The complete CDR3 sequence is CASRETGTGANVLTF.

Of note for this clone: The read stops 3 residues short of the end of the CDR3; the missing end is completed from the germline J gene. The chain employs TRBV4-2 and TRBJ2-3; possible D gene TRBD2, 5 bases. The CDR3 is 18 residues long. Germline V CDR1 and CDR2: LGHNA, YNFKEQ. The V end lost 0 bases, the J end lost 0 bases, and 16 bases lay between the germline ends. The CDR3 reads CASSQDWASLSSTDTQYF. CDR3 DNA (partial): TGTGCCAGCAGCCAAGATTGGGCTAGCCTTAGTAGCACAGATACG.

The sequenced CDR3 bases are TGTGCCAGTAGTTTACACAGGGGGCCGGATCAGCCC. The encoded protein is CASSLHRGPDQP. The whole CDR3 sequence is CASSLHRGPDQPQHF. The rearrangement joins TRBV19 to TRBJ1-5; 9 bases are a match to TRBD1. The read gets to within 3 residues of the CDR3 end, and the germline J gene fills in the rest. This CDR3 is 15 amino acids long. V shed 5 bases and J 5 bases; nucleotides not matched to a gene: 7. The germline gives CDR1 LNHDA, CDR2 SQIVND (reference sequence).

About this clone: The read terminates 3 residues ahead of where the CDR3 ends, so the germline J gene completes it. V usage is TRBV18 and J usage is TRBJ1-1; D is unclear. The CDR3 has 13 amino acids. Trimming took 4 bases from V and 1 from J, leaving 7 bases between them. The V gene's germline CDR1 is KGHSH and CDR2 LQKENI. Incomplete CDR3 DNA: TGTGCCAGCTCACTACATACGAACACTGAA. This gives the protein CASSLHTNTE. The full CDR3 is CASSLHTNTEAFF.

Details on this clone: The read is 3 residues too short to cover the CDR3 end, so that end is filled in from the germline J gene. The J gene is TRBJ2-1, the V gene TRBV6-2 or TRBV6-3; TRBD2 matches 11 bases. This CDR3 has 15 amino acids. Germline V gene sequence: CDR1 MNHEY, CDR2 SVGEGT. Unmatched junction bases numbered 7, after V lost 4 bases and J lost 8 bases. The CDR3 is CASSLVSGRVHEQFF. Partial CDR3 DNA: TGTGCCAGCAGTTTGGTTAGCGGGAGGGTTCATGAG.

This clone is classed as medium-sized by frequency. The DNA ends 3 residues before the CDR3 does, and the rest of the CDR3 is filled in from the germline J gene. V usage is TRBV20-1 and J usage is TRBJ1-5, with TRBD1 matching 10 bases. Germline-derived CDR1 and CDR2 are DFQATT and SNEGSKA (reference sequence). V lost 0 bases to trimming and J lost 6 bases; unmatched junction nucleotides: 5. This CDR3 has 15 amino acids. The CDR3: CSARERTGGAQPQHF. CDR3 DNA (partial): TGCAGTGCTAGAGAGAGGACAGGGGGGGCTCAGCCC.

As concerns this clone: The read falls 3 residues short of the CDR3 end, and the missing part is taken from the germline J gene. V is TRBV19 and J is TRBJ2-7, with a weak D call TRBD2 (6 bases). Per germline, CDR1 LNHDA and CDR2 SQIVND (reference sequence). V lost 2 bases and J 6 bases, leaving 23 bases between the germline ends. This CDR3 is 17 amino acids long. The CDR3: CASSIPQRAGSPAEQYF. CDR3 DNA, as far as it was read: TGTGCCAGTAGTATACCCCAGCGAGCGGGTTCTCCCGCCGAG.

Note on this clone: The read finishes 3 residues shy of the CDR3 end, and the germline J gene is used to complete it. V usage is TRBV5-5 and J usage is TRBJ2-1; 11 bases fit TRBD2. This CDR3 has 15 amino acids. Losses at the gene ends were 1 base for V and 4 bases for J; bases not matched to a gene: 1. Looked up from germline, CDR1 is SGHKS and CDR2 is YYEKEE (reference sequence). CDR3 DNA (partial): TGTGCCAGCAGCTTGACTAGCGGGAGTTACAATGAG. It is translated as CASSLTSGSYNE. The CDR3, in full, reads CASSLTSGSYNEQFF.

Comments on this clone: The read ends 3 residues shy of where the CDR3 ends; the end is completed using the germline J gene. The gene calls are TRBV7-9 and TRBJ2-2, with TRBD1 identical over 9 bases. Trimming removed 5 bases from V and 5 bases from J; junction bases left unmatched: 0. The germline V gene has CDR1 SEHNR and CDR2 FQNEAQ (reference sequence). The CDR3 has 13 residues. CDR3 DNA (partial): TGTGCCAGCAGCGGACAGGGGACCGGGGAG. It yields the protein CASSGQGTGE. The CDR3 in full is CASSGQGTGELFF.

A remark on this clone: Read sequence stops 3 residues before the CDR3 end, and the germline J gene provides the missing end. This sequence joins TRBV20-1 and TRBJ2-3, with 7 bases aligning to TRBD2. Trimming removed 1 base from V and 0 bases from J; junction bases left unmatched: 10. CDR1 is DFQATT, CDR2 SNEGSKA, per germline (reference sequence). This CDR3 region has 17 residues. CDR3 DNA (partial): TGCAGTGCTAGAGTAGCGCGCGGGAGCCCTAGCACAGATACG. Residues: CSARVARGSPSTDT. The entire CDR3 protein is CSARVARGSPSTDTQYF.

The CDR3 is CASSLGLALYNEQFF. The part of the CDR3 DNA that was read is TGTGCCAGCAGCTTGGGACTAGCGCTATACAATGAG. V is TRBV5-6 and J is TRBJ2-1; 8 bases agree with TRBD2. Read sequence stops 3 residues before the CDR3 end, and the germline J gene provides the missing end. V lost 0 bases, J lost 4 bases, and 3 bases stayed unmatched. Looked up from germline, CDR1 is SGHDT and CDR2 is YYEEEE. There are 15 residues in the CDR3.

About this clone itself: The read falls 3 residues short of the CDR3 end, and the missing part is taken from the germline J gene. The chain carries TRBV30 and TRBJ1-1, with D hard to call. CDR1 and CDR2 (germline): GTSNPN, SVGIG (reference sequence). Trimming removed 1 base at V and 4 bases at J, with 10 bases between. The CDR3 loop spans 13 amino acids. CDR3 sequence reads: CAWSAWATTEAFF. The part of the CDR3 DNA that was read is TGTGCCTGGAGTGCCTGGGCTACCACTGAA. Filled out from reference TRBV30 and TRBJ1-1, the complete variable domain reads SQTIHQWPATLVQPVGSPLSLECTVEGTSNPNLYWYRQAAGRGLQLLFYSVGIGQISSEVPQNLSASRPQDRQFILSSKKLLLSDSGFYLCAWSAWATTEAFFGQGTRLTVV.

About this clone: The read ends 3 residues early relative to the CDR3; the germline J gene fills the gap. This chain uses TRBV7-8 with TRBJ2-1; D not resolved. V lost 8 bases and J lost 2, with 16 bases in between. CDR3 length: 15 residues. In germline, CDR1 is SGHVS, CDR2 FQNEAQ. The sequenced CDR3 bases are TGTGCCAGCGCTCCGACTTCCCCCACCTACAATGAG. Translated: CASAPTSPTYNE. The whole CDR3 reads CASAPTSPTYNEQFF. Full variable domain (remainder filled in from reference TRBV7-8 and TRBJ2-1): GAGVSQSPRYKVAKRGQDVALRCDPISGHVSLFWYQQALGQGPEFLTYFQNEAQLDKSGLPSDRFFAERPEGSVSTLKIQRTQQEDSAVYLCASAPTSPTYNEQFFGPGTRLTVL.

As regards this clone: The read halts 3 residues ahead of the CDR3 end, with the missing end drawn from the germline J gene. This chain uses TRBV7-6 with TRBJ2-3, with 8 bases identical to TRBD1. CDR1 and CDR2 (germline): SGHVS, FNYEAQ. V lost 4 bases, J lost 4 bases, and 7 bases stayed unmatched. The CDR3 sequence is 15 residues long. Partial CDR3 DNA: TGTGCCAGCAGCTCCGGGACAGGAAGCGCAGATACG. Amino acids: CASSSGTGSADT. The whole CDR3 protein reads CASSSGTGSADTQYF.

CDR3 DNA, as far as it was read: TGTGCCAGCAGCTTAAAGGGAGGGGACGAG. It translates to CASSLKGGDE. The CDR3 in its entirety is CASSLKGGDEQYF. The chain couples TRBV7-3 to TRBJ2-7; 7 positions agree with TRBD2. The sequence runs out 3 residues before the end of the CDR3; the remainder is reconstructed from the germline J gene. This CDR3 contains 13 residues. V lost 1 base, J lost 5 bases, and 2 bases stayed unmatched. The V gene's germline CDR1 is SGHTA and CDR2 FQGTGA.

For this clone: The read ends 3 residues before the CDR3 terminus; that terminus is restored from the germline J gene. The J gene is TRBJ2-3, the V gene TRBV7-3; 7 nucleotides align to TRBD1. Germline V CDR1 and CDR2: SGHTA, FQGTGA. Trimming removed 5 bases from V and 5 bases from J; junction bases left unmatched: 7. CDR3 size: 14 residues. The part of the CDR3 DNA that was read is TGTGCCAGCAGCCTACGACAGGGTGGAGATACG. Protein sequence: CASSLRQGGDT. The whole CDR3 sequence is CASSLRQGGDTQYF.

Of note for this clone: The read halts 3 residues ahead of the CDR3 end, with the missing end drawn from the germline J gene. The rearrangement joins TRBV7-8 to TRBJ2-7; 7 nucleotides match TRBD1. V gave up 5 bases and J gave up 3 bases; unmatched junction bases: 7. Per germline, CDR1 SGHVS and CDR2 FQNEAQ. The length of the CDR3 is 14 residues. Incomplete CDR3 DNA: TGTGCCAGCAGCCCACCGGACAGGCTCTACGAG. Translating it yields CASSPPDRLYE. The entire CDR3 protein reads CASSPPDRLYEQYF.

Turning to this clone: The read ends 3 residues shy of where the CDR3 ends; the end is completed using the germline J gene. The J gene is TRBJ1-5, the V gene TRBV6-2 or TRBV6-3; TRBD1 might be the D (6 bases). V dropped 4 bases and J dropped 3 bases, with 10 bases sitting between them. Germline V CDR1 and CDR2: MNHEY, SVGEGT. This CDR3 spans 14 amino acids. The CDR3 here is CASSWTDNNQPQHF. The covered CDR3 bases are TGTGCCAGCAGTTGGACAGACAACAATCAGCCC.

In regard to this clone: The read stops 3 residues short of the end of the CDR3; the missing end is completed from the germline J gene. The chain carries TRBV11-2 and TRBJ2-1, with D tentatively TRBD2 (5 bases). The CDR3 covers 15 residues. Per the germline V gene, CDR1 is SGHAT and CDR2 is FQNNGV. With 0 bases removed from V and 3 bases from J, the gap between germline ends came to 9 bases. CDR3 DNA (partial): TGTGCCAGCAGCTTAGAGGCGGGTCTCTACAATGAG. This sequence encodes CASSLEAGLYNE. The CDR3 reads in full as CASSLEAGLYNEQFF.

Judged by frequency, this clone is medium-sized (0.01 to 0.1%). The CDR3 end falls 3 residues outside the read, so it is completed with the germline J gene. The chain recombines TRBV20-1 with TRBJ2-7; D uncertain. CDR3 size: 16 residues. Trimming took 6 bases from V and 0 from J, leaving 21 bases between them. Germline assignment: CDR1 DFQATT and CDR2 SNEGSKA (reference sequence). The CDR3 bases that were read are TGCAGTGCCCCCAACCCTACTCGTGGTGACTCCTACGAG. This sequence encodes CSAPNPTRGDSYE. The complete CDR3 protein is CSAPNPTRGDSYEQYF.

A note on this clone: The CDR3 is cut off 3 residues early in the read; its end comes from the germline J gene. The chain carries TRBV6-2 or TRBV6-3 and TRBJ1-5, with 8 bases matching TRBD1. Germline V gene data show CDR1 as MNHEY and CDR2 as SVGEGT. Germline trimming cut 6 bases from V and 2 bases from J; bases unmatched to any gene: 3. The CDR3 runs 14 residues. Partial CDR3 DNA: TGTGCCAGCAGATCAGGGGGCGGCAATCAGCCC. Translated, it gives CASRSGGGNQP. The full CDR3 sequence reads CASRSGGGNQPQHF.